Below are 21 T cell receptor beta chains sequenced from a single sample in a study of somatic mutations in cytotoxic T cells in rheumatoid arthritis. The data were produced by immunoSEQ multiplex PCR, yet TCRdb's version contains in-frame clones alone and is incomplete. This table has 15,000 to 20,000 clones, approximately 80% appearing once. The sequencing input was CD8+ T cells sorted from blood. The receptors stem from an adult with rheumatoid arthritis.

This clone has just a few counts. This chain joins TRBV30 and TRBJ1-1, with D possibly TRBD1 on 5 matching bases. The CDR3 loop spans 14 amino acids. V lost 3 bases, J lost 4 bases, and 15 bases lay in between. Germline loops: CDR1 GTSNPN, CDR2 SVGIG (reference sequence). CDR3 nucleotide sequence: TGTGCCTGGAGGATTGGTCAGGGAATCACTGAAGCTTTCTTT. Protein: CAWRIGQGITEAFF.

The gene calls are TRBV25-1 and TRBJ1-2, with a possible D match to TRBD1 (5 bases). The CDR3 consists of 13 residues. V lost 8 bases and J lost 3, with 13 bases in between. The germline CDR1 and CDR2 sequences are MGHDK and SYGVNS. CDR3 DNA sequence: TGTGCCAGCTACGCCGGACACTACTATGGCTACACCTTC. Translation: CASYAGHYYGYTF.

V gene TRBV13 combines with J gene TRBJ2-2; TRBD1 is a possible D gene (8 bases). The CDR3 is 15 amino acids. V lost 5 bases, J lost 6 bases, and 16 bases lay in between. Germline V lookup: CDR1 PRHDT, CDR2 FYEKMQ (reference sequence). CDR3 residues: CASSTYRGRAGELFF. CDR3 nucleotide sequence: TGTGCCAGCAGCACCTACAGGGGGAGGGCCGGGGAGCTGTTTTTT.

The chain links TRBV19 to TRBJ1-5; D may be TRBD1 (5 bases). The CDR3 sequence is 16 residues long. CDR1 LNHDA and CDR2 SQIVND come from the germline V gene (reference sequence). V was clipped by 8 bases and J by 0 bases, with 17 bases between them. CDR3 loop: CASSADIPYSNQPQHF. The CDR3 nucleotides are TGTGCCAGTTCGGCGGACATTCCTTATAGCAATCAGCCCCAGCATTTT.

This clone was counted a single time. The V and J genes are TRBV5-1 and TRBJ2-5, with D perhaps matching TRBD1 (5 bases). Germline V gives CDR1 SGHRS, CDR2 YFSETQ. V was trimmed by 4 bases and J by 2 bases, leaving 9 bases between them. The CDR3 spans 13 residues. This chain's CDR3 is CASSQGLQETQYF. The CDR3 DNA sequence: TGCGCCAGCAGCCAGGGTCTTCAAGAGACCCAGTACTTC.

The V gene is TRBV9, the J gene TRBJ2-6; weak D call: TRBD2 (5 bases). This CDR3 has 17 residues. CDR1 and CDR2 from the germline V gene are SGDLS and YYNGEE. Trimming stripped 0 bases from V and 15 bases from J, with 25 bases between. In DNA, the CDR3 is TGTGCCAGCAGCGTAGGGAATAATCTGGAGGTGCGGAAGGACCTGACTTTC. The encoded protein is CASSVGNNLEVRKDLTF.

The rearrangement links TRBV5-1 to TRBJ2-5; no definite D call. The CDR3 spans 15 residues. Germline loops: CDR1 SGHRS, CDR2 YFSETQ. V was trimmed by 4 bases and J by 1 base, leaving 14 bases between them. CDR3 bases: TGCGCCAGCAGCCTCAACTGGAAGGGCCAAGAGACCCAGTACTTC. This sequence encodes CASSLNWKGQETQYF.

This clone is a singleton in its sample. This chain uses TRBV5-1 with TRBJ2-5; 7 nucleotides align to TRBD1. Germline CDR1 is SGHRS and CDR2 is YFSETQ. V lost 0 bases to trimming and J lost 5 bases; unmatched junction nucleotides: 7. The CDR3 runs 15 residues. The CDR3 here is CASSLVTGRSETQYF. CDR3 nucleotides: TGCGCCAGCAGCTTGGTGACAGGGCGATCGGAGACCCAGTACTTC.

This clone was counted once. V usage is TRBV11-3 and J usage is TRBJ2-3, with 12 nucleotides matching TRBD2. CDR3 length equals 17 residues. J was trimmed by 2 bases and V by 5 bases; bases with no gene match: 8. Looked up from germline, CDR1 is SGHNT and CDR2 is YENEEA. The DNA of the CDR3 is TGTGCCAGCAGCATTACTAGCGGGGGGTCCCACACAGATACGCAGTATTTT. This encodes CASSITSGGSHTDTQYF.

The V and J genes are TRBV6-1 and TRBJ2-7; 12 nucleotides line up with TRBD1. The CDR3 loop spans 17 amino acids. Germline CDR1 reads MNHNS; CDR2 reads SASEGT. J lost 2 bases, V lost 4 bases, and 9 bases had no gene match. The CDR3 loop reads CASSGGTGGEFTYEQYF. CDR3 coding DNA: TGTGCCAGCAGTGGCGGGACAGGGGGCGAATTTACCTACGAGCAGTACTTC.

The chain joins TRBV7-3 to TRBJ2-5, with 7 bases lining up with TRBD2. Germline V gives CDR1 SGHTA, CDR2 FQGTGA. The V and J ends lost 3 bases and 4 bases, in that order; junction bases with no gene match: 2. The CDR3 is 13 residues long. The CDR3 bases are TGTGCCAGCAGCTTCACGGGGGGAGAGACCCAGTACTTC. Protein product: CASSFTGGETQYF. The full variable domain, its missing parts supplied by reference TRBV7-3 and TRBJ2-5, is GAGVSQTPSNKVTEKGKYVELRCDPISGHTALYWYRQSLGQGPEFLIYFQGTGAADDSGLPNDRFFAVRPEGSVSTLKIQRTERGDSAVYLCASSFTGGETQYFGPGTRLLVL.

This rearrangement joins TRBV11-2 to TRBJ2-3; a possible D gene is TRBD1 (6 bases). Germline CDR1 and CDR2: SGHAT and FQNNGV. V gave up 1 base and J gave up 0 bases, with 11 bases separating them. The CDR3 contains 16 residues. CDR3 protein: CASSLGGQLSTDTQYF. In DNA form, the CDR3 reads TGTGCCAGCAGCTTAGGAGGACAGCTTAGCACAGATACGCAGTATTTT.

V gene TRBV6-1 combines with J gene TRBJ2-6; D gene ambiguous. The CDR3 is 15 amino acids. CDR1 is MNHNS and CDR2 is SASEGT in the germline V gene. V dropped 2 bases and J dropped 2 bases, with 7 bases sitting between them. The CDR3 DNA sequence: TGTGCCAGCAGTGAAACGGCGGCTGGGGCCAACGTCCTGACTTTC. Translated, it gives CASSETAAGANVLTF.

By share of the sample, this clone is medium-sized (0.01 to 0.1%). V gene TRBV2 combines with J gene TRBJ1-2, with no clear D. Germline loops: CDR1 SNHLY, CDR2 FYNNEI. V lost 1 base, J lost 8 bases, and 8 bases lay in between. The CDR3 covers 12 residues. The CDR3 region has the DNA TGTGCCAGCAGTGAAGTCAGCCCAGGCTACACCTTC. It is translated as CASSEVSPGYTF.

The chain uses TRBV5-1 and TRBJ2-2, with 10 nucleotides matching TRBD2. There are 17 residues in the CDR3. Germline CDR1 and CDR2: SGHRS and YFSETQ. V was clipped by 4 bases and J by 3 bases; unmatched bases: 9. CDR3 region: CASSGASGGPYTGELFF. CDR3 nucleotide sequence: TGCGCCAGCAGCGGGGCTAGCGGGGGACCCTACACCGGGGAGCTGTTTTTT.

This clone counts as medium-sized. This chain connects TRBV6-4 to TRBJ2-2; D might be TRBD1 or TRBD2, each matching 5 bases. CDR3 length equals 13 residues. V was shortened by 3 bases and J by 3 bases, with 5 bases between the two germline ends. Germline CDR1 MRHNA, CDR2 SNTAGT. For the CDR3, the DNA is TGTGCCAGCAGTGAGGGACACACCGGGGAGCTGTTTTTT. Amino acid sequence: CASSEGHTGELFF.

This clone occurred once. The chain uses TRBV13 and TRBJ2-2, with unresolved D. The CDR3 is 15 residues long. Germline assignment: CDR1 PRHDT and CDR2 FYEKMQ (reference sequence). V dropped 3 bases and J dropped 3 bases, with 11 bases sitting between them. CDR3 sequence reads: CASSFEVRHTGELFF. The CDR3 region has the DNA TGTGCCAGCAGCTTCGAGGTTCGCCACACCGGGGAGCTGTTTTTT.

The chain employs TRBV29-1 and TRBJ1-2; D unclear. V lost 4 bases and J 6 bases, leaving 6 bases between the germline ends. The CDR3 consists of 10 residues. Germline loops: CDR1 SQVTM, CDR2 ANQGSEA. The CDR3 region has the DNA TGCAGCGTTGGTGGGAATGGCTACACCTTC. It is translated as CSVGGNGYTF.

The chain employs TRBV5-4 and TRBJ1-2; 10 bases map to TRBD1. The CDR3 contains 14 residues. Germline assignment: CDR1 SGHNT and CDR2 YYREEE (reference sequence). Trimming took 0 bases from V and 6 from J; bases not matched to a gene: 2. CDR3 DNA sequence: TGTGCCAGCAGCTTGGGACAGGGGGCAGATGGCTACACCTTC. Protein sequence: CASSLGQGADGYTF.

This clone appeared a few times. The V gene is TRBV11-2, the J gene TRBJ1-6; D is unclear. This CDR3 is 13 amino acids long. Per the germline V gene, CDR1 is SGHAT and CDR2 is FQNNGV. V gave up 4 bases and J gave up 8 bases, with 9 bases separating them. CDR3 loop: CASSSLGYSPLHF. Written as DNA, the CDR3 is TGTGCCAGCAGCTCCCTAGGCTATTCACCCCTCCACTTT.

The chain employs TRBV9 and TRBJ1-1; no firm D call. The CDR3 runs 16 residues. Trimming shortened V by 4 bases and J by 4 bases, and 20 bases separated the two germline ends. In germline, CDR1 is SGDLS, CDR2 YYNGEE. In DNA, the CDR3 is TGTGCCAGCAGCCCTAGAATTACTATCTTAGGCACTGAAGCTTTCTTT. Encoded protein: CASSPRITILGTEAFF.